This section outlines one TCR beta chain sequence together with its context. Its antigen is unidentified. TCRdb analysed the reads with MiXCR anew, one entry per CDR3 protein. The data hold approximately 730,000 distinct CDR3 sequences, with 25% to 30% observed a single time. The record originates from a study of T cell repertoires in cytomegalovirus infection. On the study more broadly: Alongside well-studied HLA-B-restricted CMV epitopes, recently identified HLA-C-restricted CMV epitopes were also used. Study conclusions and caveats: In two of eight donors, the top clonotype was HLA-C-restricted CMV-specific. Public TCR beta family frequency separated CMV-and-HLA carriers, including in an independent cohort.

V was cut by 0 bases and J by 8 bases, with 6 bases left in between. CDR3 length: 12 residues. CDR1 SGHNT and CDR2 YYREEE come from the germline V gene (reference sequence). The genes are TRBV5-4 and TRBJ2-1, with no clear D. Sequenced material: cultured CD8+ T cells from PBMCs, taken from culture after CMV antigen stimulation. The TCR sequence derives from a human donor in good health (CMV status not recorded). Some clones in this sample may be carry-over from other donors' samples. The CDR3 loop is CASSLGHYEQFF. In nucleotides, the CDR3 is TGTGCCAGCAGCTTGGGTCACTATGAGCAGTTCTTC.